These 24 T cell receptor beta chains were sequenced from one sample in a study of blood T cells in healthy people across ages (dated by TCRdb to about 2015). The library was built by means of 5' RACE. Reads for this sample came from an Illumina HiSeq 2500. A second 7 to 11 cycle PCR used a sample-barcoded 5' primer and a J-beta primer mix. Clones were called with MiXCR by TCRdb after fastp trimmed the public reads at Q25, and only in-frame beta chains were retained. Duplicate CDR3 protein sequences are folded into a single record with the most common DNA and genes. The sample yields hundreds of thousands of distinct CDR3 sequences; roughly 60% were counted once. Approximately 23% of the sample comes from the top ten. The sequencing sample was made of blood. Receptors originate from a man aged 25 to 40 in good health.

In this sample, this clonotype turned up a few times. V and J are TRBV10-3 and TRBJ1-2, with a tentative D call TRBD1 (6 bases). Looked up from germline, CDR1 is ENHRY and CDR2 is SYGVKD. V was trimmed by 5 bases and J by 1 base, leaving 11 bases between them. This CDR3 comprises 14 residues. This chain's CDR3 is CAISYRVDNYGYTF. The CDR3 coding sequence is TGTGCCATCAGTTACAGGGTAGATAACTATGGCTACACCTTC.

This chain joins TRBV9 and TRBJ2-2, with a weak D call TRBD2 (5 bases). V was trimmed by 5 bases and J by 9 bases, leaving 8 bases between them. The CDR3 extends over 11 amino acids. The germline gives CDR1 SGDLS, CDR2 YYNGEE. The CDR3 is CASSEGRELFF. The CDR3 DNA sequence: TGTGCCAGCAGTGAGGGCCGGGAGCTGTTTTTT.

V and J are TRBV27 and TRBJ2-7, with D unresolved. Between the trimmed V and J ends, which lost 3 bases and 3 bases, there was a span of 18 bases. Germline CDR1 is MNHEY and CDR2 is SMNVEV (reference sequence). The CDR3 length is 16 residues. The CDR3: CASSFNYDGRVYEQYF. The CDR3 DNA follows: TGTGCCAGCAGTTTTAATTATGACGGAAGGGTCTACGAGCAGTACTTC.

This chain uses TRBV28 with TRBJ1-5; a possible D gene is TRBD1 (6 bases). Trimming cost V 8 bases and J 3 bases, with 20 bases left between them. Per the germline V gene, CDR1 is MDHEN and CDR2 is SYDVKM. CDR3 length equals 16 residues. The CDR3 DNA is TGTGCCAGCCGCACCGCCCAGAGGGGGTCCAATCAGCCCCAGCATTTT. Its translation: CASRTAQRGSNQPQHF. The whole variable domain, filled in from reference TRBV28 and TRBJ1-5, reads DVKVTQSSRYLVKRTGEKVFLECVQDMDHENMFWYRQDPGLGLRLIYFSYDVKMKEKGDIPEGYSVSREKKERFSLILESASTNQTSMYLCASRTAQRGSNQPQHFGDGTRLSIL.

A few counts support this clonotype. The chain has TRBV29-1 and TRBJ2-1, with no clear D. The CDR3 has 14 residues. Germline CDR1 is SQVTM and CDR2 is ANQGSEA. Deletions cut 3 bases from V and 3 bases from J, with 12 bases between. CDR3: CSVDSVSGYNEQFF. CDR3 DNA: TGCAGCGTTGATAGTGTTTCGGGCTACAATGAGCAGTTCTTC.

The chain is built from TRBV29-1 and TRBJ2-5; 9 bases match TRBD2. Near its end, the DNA agrees better with TRBJ2-7, so the J call may be wrong. Germline lookup yields CDR1 SQVTM and CDR2 ANQGSEA. The CDR3 covers 14 residues. The CDR3 coding sequence is TGCAGCGTCCAGGTAGCGGGGGACCTCTACGAGCAGTACTTC. Translation gives CSVQVAGDLYEQYF.

The V and J genes are TRBV5-1 and TRBJ1-2, with D hard to call. V was shortened by 0 bases and J by 3 bases, with 12 bases between the two germline ends. Germline V gene sequence: CDR1 SGHRS, CDR2 YFSETQ. The CDR3 consists of 15 residues. The CDR3 DNA is TGCGCCAGCAGCTTGGCCATGAGGGAAGACTATGGCTACACCTTC. It is translated as CASSLAMREDYGYTF.

This clonotype was detected only a few times. The genes are TRBV29-1 and TRBJ2-6, with D unresolved. Germline lookup yields CDR1 SQVTM and CDR2 ANQGSEA. V lost 4 bases to trimming and J lost 3 bases, with 13 bases between them. The CDR3 totals 15 residues. This chain's CDR3 is CSVVSFARGANVLTF. In DNA, the CDR3 is TGCAGCGTTGTATCGTTCGCCCGTGGGGCCAACGTCCTGACTTTC.

The chain carries TRBV25-1 and TRBJ2-7, with D tentatively TRBD2 (5 bases). The CDR3 consists of 13 residues. Trimming took 6 bases from V and 4 from J, leaving 13 bases between them. Germline CDR1 and CDR2: MGHDK and SYGVNS. CDR3 sequence reads: CASSIGVPYEQYF. CDR3 DNA sequence: TGTGCCAGCAGCATCGGGGTCCCGTACGAGCAGTACTTC.

This chain uses TRBV6-1 with TRBJ2-4; D uncertain. CDR1 and CDR2 from the germline V gene are MNHNS and SASEGT. This CDR3 has 14 amino acids. The V gene lost 4 bases and the J gene lost 3 bases, with 10 bases spanning the gap. CDR3 loop: CASSVTDDKNIQYF. Here the CDR3 DNA reads TGTGCCAGCAGTGTAACGGATGACAAAAACATTCAGTACTTC.

With regard to this clonotype: At one end the junction does not follow the germline gene, possibly because of a read error. The J gene is TRBJ1-1, the V gene TRBV7-9; unclear D gene. Looked up from germline, CDR1 is SEHNR and CDR2 is FQNEAQ (reference sequence). CDR3 length equals 15 residues. CDR3 DNA: TGCGCCAGCAGCTTAAACCTGGGCATGAACACTGAAGCTTTCTTT. Amino acid sequence: CASSLNLGMNTEAFF.

This clonotype was counted between two and nine times. J is TRBJ2-1 and V is TRBV5-1; D may correspond to TRBD1 or TRBD2 (5 bases each). The V and J ends lost 10 bases and 7 bases respectively, with 21 bases between them. Germline lookup yields CDR1 SGHRS and CDR2 YFSETQ. This CDR3 has 14 amino acids. The CDR3 sequence: CAGRRDPTGNEQFF. In nucleotides, the CDR3 is TGCGCCGGGCGCAGGGACCCCACCGGTAATGAGCAGTTCTTC. Full variable domain (missing parts from reference TRBV5-1 and TRBJ2-1): KAGVTQTPRYLIKTRGQQVTLSCSPISGHRSVSWYQQTPGQGLQFLFEYFSETQRNKGNFPGRFSGRQFSNSRSEMNVSTLELGDSALYLCAGRRDPTGNEQFFGPGTRLTVL.

The gene calls are TRBV10-3 and TRBJ2-3; weak D call: TRBD1 (5 bases). The V gene lost 5 bases and the J gene lost 0 bases, with 9 bases spanning the gap. The CDR3 is 14 residues long. CDR1 ENHRY and CDR2 SYGVKD come from the germline V gene. This CDR3 is CAISRTSSTDTQYF. CDR3 bases: TGTGCCATCAGTCGGACATCCAGCACAGATACGCAGTATTTT.

This clonotype was seen a few times. V usage is TRBV7-2 and J usage is TRBJ2-5; D unresolved. CDR3 size: 13 residues. The germline V gene has CDR1 SGHTA and CDR2 FQGNSA. The ends were cut back, 1 base at V and 0 bases at J, with 3 bases in the middle. Written as DNA, the CDR3 is TGTGCCAGCAGCTTAGTGGACCAAGAGACCCAGTACTTC. Its protein is CASSLVDQETQYF.

The chain links TRBV4-2 to TRBJ1-4; D uncertain. Trimming took off 4 bases at V and 0 bases at J, with 6 bases between the two ends. In germline, CDR1 is LGHNA, CDR2 YNFKEQ. There are 14 residues in the CDR3. CDR3 region: CASSLLATNEKLFF. In nucleotides, the CDR3 is TGTGCCAGCAGCCTACTAGCAACTAATGAAAAACTGTTTTTT.

This chain uses TRBV12-3 or TRBV12-4 with TRBJ2-6; 10 bases map to TRBD1. The length of the CDR3 is 18 residues. Unmatched junction bases numbered 7, after V lost 3 bases and J lost 2 bases. The CDR3 here is CASSLVAGQGPGANVLTF. Written as DNA, the CDR3 is TGTGCCAGCAGTTTGGTGGCGGGACAGGGGCCTGGGGCCAACGTCCTGACTTTC.

The rearrangement links TRBV6-5 to TRBJ2-3; perhaps TRBD2 as D (6 bases). V lost 0 bases to trimming and J lost 1 base, with 14 bases between them. Germline loops: CDR1 MNHEY, CDR2 SVGAGI. The length of the CDR3 is 17 residues. In DNA, the CDR3 is TGTGCCAGCAGTTACTCTTCATCCGGGAGACGCACAGATACGCAGTATTTT. Its protein is CASSYSSSGRRTDTQYF.

The CDR3 sequence: CASSQDPGHQETQYF. DNA for the CDR3: TGTGCCAGCAGCCAAGACCCTGGCCACCAAGAGACCCAGTACTTC. The V and J genes are TRBV4-2 and TRBJ2-7; no clear D gene. The J call is in doubt because the DNA end fits TRBJ2-5 better. From germline, CDR1 is LGHNA and CDR2 YNFKEQ. CDR3 size: 15 residues.

V and J are TRBV20-1 and TRBJ1-2; no definite D call. The CDR3 spans 15 residues. V shed 0 bases and J shed 3 bases, with 14 bases lying between them. The germline V gene has CDR1 DFQATT and CDR2 SNEGSKA (reference sequence). CDR3 nucleotide sequence: TGCAGTGCTAGAGACCCTTTAATAGGCCACTATGGCTACACCTTC. As protein: CSARDPLIGHYGYTF.

The rearrangement joins TRBV20-1 to TRBJ1-2, with TRBD1 as a possible D gene (6 bases). The CDR3 contains 12 residues. V was trimmed by 5 bases and J by 11 bases, leaving 18 bases between them. Germline CDR1 DFQATT, CDR2 SNEGSKA (reference sequence). CDR3 nucleotide sequence: TGCAGTGCTTCACATGACAGGCCGGGTTACACCTTC. Translating it yields CSASHDRPGYTF.

The V gene is TRBV6-1, the J gene TRBJ2-5, with D perhaps TRBD1 or TRBD2 (5 bases each). The DNA end is more similar to TRBJ2-7, so the J call may be wrong. This CDR3 is built from 16 residues. Germline assignment: CDR1 MNHNS and CDR2 SASEGT. CDR3 residues: CASNPTPWGSTYEQYF. The CDR3 DNA follows: TGTGCCAGCAACCCGACGCCGTGGGGGTCGACCTACGAGCAGTACTTC.

The chain is built from TRBV7-2 and TRBJ2-5; 10 nucleotides agree with TRBD2. With the DNA end fitting TRBJ2-7 better, the J assignment may be wrong. The germline V gene encodes CDR1 SGHTA and CDR2 FQGNSA. The CDR3 is 19 amino acids. CDR3 residues: CASSLVVPMTSGYRVEQYF. In nucleotides, the CDR3 is TGTGCCAGCAGCTTAGTCGTCCCTATGACTAGCGGGTATCGGGTCGAGCAGTACTTC.

This chain uses TRBV20-1 with TRBJ2-5; D gene uncertain. With the DNA end fitting TRBJ2-1 better, the J assignment may be wrong. In germline, CDR1 is DFQATT, CDR2 SNEGSKA (reference sequence). The CDR3 extends over 17 amino acids. DNA for the CDR3: TGCAGTGCTAGCCCACAAAACCAACTCGCCCCACAAGAGACCCAGTTCTTC. Encoded protein: CSASPQNQLAPQETQFF.

Notes on this clonotype: The junction departs from germline at one end; a sequencing error may be responsible. The chain links TRBV29-1 to TRBJ1-2; TRBD1 aligns across 8 bases. In germline, CDR1 is SQVTM, CDR2 ANQGSEA. The CDR3 length is 13 residues. Written as DNA, the CDR3 is TGCAGCGTCAAGGACAGGGAGAACTTTGGCTACACCTTC. This translates into CSVKDRENFGYTF.